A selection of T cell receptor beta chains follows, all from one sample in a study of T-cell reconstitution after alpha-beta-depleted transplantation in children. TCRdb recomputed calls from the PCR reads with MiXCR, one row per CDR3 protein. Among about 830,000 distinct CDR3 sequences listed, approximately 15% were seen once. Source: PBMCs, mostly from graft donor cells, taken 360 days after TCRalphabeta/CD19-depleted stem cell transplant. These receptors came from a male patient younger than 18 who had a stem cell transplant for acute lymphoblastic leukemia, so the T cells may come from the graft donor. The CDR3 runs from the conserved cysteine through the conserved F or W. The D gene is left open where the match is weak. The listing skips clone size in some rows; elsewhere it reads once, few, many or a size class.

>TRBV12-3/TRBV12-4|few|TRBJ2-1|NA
TGTGCCAGCAGTTTATGGGTAAACAATGAGCAGTTCTTC
CASSLWVNNEQFF
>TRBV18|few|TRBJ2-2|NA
TGTGCCAGCTCACCACCGAGGACAGAGCACACCGGGGAGCTGTTTTTT
CASSPPRTEHTGELFF
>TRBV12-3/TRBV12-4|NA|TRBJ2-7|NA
TGTGCCAGCAGTTCCACCAGGGCCCCCCTCTACGAGCAGTACTTC
CASSSTRAPLYEQYF
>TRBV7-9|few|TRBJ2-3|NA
TGTGCCAGCAGCGCAGACAGAAAATGGAGCACAGATACGCAGTATTTT
CASSADRKWSTDTQYF
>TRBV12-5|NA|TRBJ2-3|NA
TGTGCTAGTGGCCTGGAATTTAGCGCCACGCAGTATTTT
CASGLEFSATQYF
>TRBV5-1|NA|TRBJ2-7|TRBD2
TGCGCCAGCAGCTTCGGCGGGAGCCTCGACTACGAGCAGTACTTC
CASSFGGSLDYEQYF
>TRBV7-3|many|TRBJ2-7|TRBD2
TGTGCCAGCAGCTTAGCGGGGGGTCGCTACGAGCAGTACTTC
CASSLAGGRYEQYF
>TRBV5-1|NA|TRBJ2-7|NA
TGCGCCAGCAGCTTGGGCGGGAACCCAAGCTCCTACGAGCAGTACTTC
CASSLGGNPSSYEQYF
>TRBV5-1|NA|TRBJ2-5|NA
TGCGCCAGCACCATGATGACAGGCGGAGAGACCCAGTACTTC
CASTMMTGGETQYF
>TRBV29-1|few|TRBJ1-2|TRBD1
TGCAGCGTTGGAGGGGACAGGCTCCACTATGGCTACACCTTC
CSVGGDRLHYGYTF
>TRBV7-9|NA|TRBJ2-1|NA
TGTGCCAGCAGCACCCCTTCAGGGGGGGGCTACAATGAGCAGTTCTTC
CASSTPSGGGYNEQFF
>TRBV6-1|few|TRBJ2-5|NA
TGTGCCAGCAGATCTGGGGACCCCAATCAAGAGACCCAGTACTTC
CASRSGDPNQETQYF
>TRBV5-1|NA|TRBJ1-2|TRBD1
TGCGCCAGCAGCTTGGAGGACAGGCGGAGTAACTATGGCTACACCTTC
CASSLEDRRSNYGYTF
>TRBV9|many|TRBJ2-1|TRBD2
TGTGCCAGCAGCCCCCGTTCGGCCAGCGGGGCCTACAATGAGCAGTTCTTC
CASSPRSASGAYNEQFF
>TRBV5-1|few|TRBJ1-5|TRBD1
TGCGCCAGCAGACCGACAGGGGGGAAGGATCAGCCCCAGCATTTT
CASRPTGGKDQPQHF
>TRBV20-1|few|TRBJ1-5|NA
TGCAGTGCTAGTCACGGGAATCAGCCCCAGCATTTT
CSASHGNQPQHF
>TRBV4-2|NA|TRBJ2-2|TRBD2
TGTGCCAGCAGCCAAGATCGGACTAGCGGGAGATCCGGGGAGCTGTTTTTT
CASSQDRTSGRSGELFF
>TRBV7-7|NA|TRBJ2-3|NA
TGTGCCAGCAGCTTTGTGGGTGGGCCTAGTGCCCTGGATACGCAGTATTTT
CASSFVGGPSALDTQYF
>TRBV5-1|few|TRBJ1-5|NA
TGCGCCAGCAGCTTGAGGTGGGGGGACAATCAGCCCCAGCATTTT
CASSLRWGDNQPQHF
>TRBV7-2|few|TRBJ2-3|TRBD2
TGTGCCAGCAGCGCGGGGGGCTGGGGCACAGATACGCAGTATTTT
CASSAGGWGTDTQYF
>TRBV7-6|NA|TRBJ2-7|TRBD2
TGTGCCAGCAGCTTGGGACTAGCAGATCTTCCCGGCTCCTACGAGCAGTACTTC
CASSLGLADLPGSYEQYF
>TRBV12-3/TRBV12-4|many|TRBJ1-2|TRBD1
TGTGCCAGCAGTGGGACAGGGGGCCTTCTAACATATGGCTACACCTTC
CASSGTGGLLTYGYTF
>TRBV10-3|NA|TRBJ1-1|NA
TGTGCCATCAGGCCAGTGGGTTGGGCTGAAGCTTTCTTT
CAIRPVGWAEAFF
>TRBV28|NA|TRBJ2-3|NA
TGTGCCAGCAGTTTAACTTGGGATACGCAGTATTTT
CASSLTWDTQYF
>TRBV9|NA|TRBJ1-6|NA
TGTGCCAGCAGCGTAGACGGGCACAATTCACCCCTCCACTTT
CASSVDGHNSPLHF